Here is one T cell receptor (beta chain) with its context. The authors' processing: Reference gene primer amplification gave estimated nucleated cell counts. Libraries were prepared by immunoSEQ multiplex PCR; TCRdb keeps only in-frame clonotypes and omits some of them. Clonal size and the V and J genes are those of that table, whereas D and trimming came from the DNA. The repertoire consists of tens of thousands of clones, with around 74% occurring once and the leading ten covering approximately 30%. Germline-derived CDR1 and CDR2 are MDHEN and SYDVKM. J gave up 7 bases and V 5 bases, and 6 bases lay outside the gene matches. CDR3 length: 14 residues. The data were taken from a study of blood T cell repertoires in COVID-19. Overall study: From T cells, B-cell-depleted T cells, or PBMCs came the material, which was cDNA or gDNA.

The chain couples TRBV28 to TRBJ1-5; the match to TRBD1 covers 9 bases. This receptor was taken from an elderly woman with acute or convalescent COVID-19. The sample was peripheral blood. The DNA of the CDR3 is TGTGCCAGCAGTCCCACAGGGGGCCGGCAGCCCCAGCATTTT. This sequence encodes CASSPTGGRQPQHF.